This T cell receptor beta chain was retrieved from a study of blood T cell repertoires in COVID-19 (dated by TCRdb to the early 2020s). Study-level background: Samples from collaborators originated in the United States, Italy and Spain and spanned both the acute and convalescent phases of COVID-19. A freely available public database, intended as a resource for researchers studying the immune response to SARS-CoV-2, is where the repertoires were released. Where HLA class I and class II types were available, the types were taken from metadata supplied by the sample provider, not from assay-based typing. The dataset comprised deeply sampled blood TCRbeta repertoires from subjects exposed to, actively infected with, or recovered from COVID-19. Samples came from the ongoing ImmuneRACE study (first 160 participants) plus 1,254 subjects from 6 global collaborators. Sample metadata almost always included a de-identified subject ID, COVID-19 status, age in years and sex. The material from the prospective study consisted of cDNA or gDNA derived from T cells, B-cell-depleted T cells, or PBMCs. The paper's findings and limits, for the study overall: Clinical and demographic metadata were provided uncurated, with the amount varying by source and participant.

The collaborating institutions used their own protocols to collect whole blood in K2EDTA tubes. Collaborator samples were shipped for TCRbeta analysis as frozen whole blood, isolated PBMCs, or DNA extracted from either sample type. With respect to this clone: Its specific antigen is unknown. No per-base quality is available; no much larger clone lies one base away.

V gives up 5 bases and J gives up 0 bases, and the segment between their germline ends measures 16 bases. The germline V gene (reference sequence) gives CDR1 as LNHDA and CDR2 as SQIVND. From cysteine to phenylalanine, the CDR3 is 16 amino acids long. Only the CDR3 DNA is retained, 48 bases long and in frame from the first base. TCRbeta CDR3 regions were amplified from genomic DNA by means of the immunoSEQ Assay, a bias-controlled multiplex PCR. Under the source paper's analysis protocol: The number of nucleated cells in each sample was estimated by amplification of reference gene primers within the assay. To quantify the absolute abundance of each unique TCRbeta CDR3 rearrangement, sequence reads were collapsed and filtered. For each sample, productive Simpson clonality was calculated as the square root of Simpson's diversity index across productive rearrangements. This immuneACCESS table, as held by TCRdb, lists in-frame sequences with V and J called but not all clones. Of the missing ones, under half trace to an unresolved V gene in checked studies; the others have no known cause. V and J calls and clone size come straight from that table; D and trimming were deduced from the DNA. This sample comprises 95,000 to 120,000 clones, about 80% of them detected only once. The top ten clones comprise more than 3.5% of the sample.

Sequenced input: peripheral blood. The sequence derives from a woman aged 65 to 85 with acute or convalescent COVID-19. The chain couples TRBV19 to TRBJ1-1; TRBD1 might be the D gene, on 5 matching bases. The nucleotide sequence is given as TGTGCCAGTAGTCCCATCCCCTCAGGGTTGAACACTGAAGCTTTCTTT. Its translation reads: CASSPIPSGLNTEAFF.